The 30 T cell receptor beta chains listed next were all sequenced from one sample in a study of T cells after yellow fever vaccination (dated by TCRdb to between 2017 and 2020). Reading the label with the study, this specimen's treatment or condition is: live attenuated yellow fever vaccine strain. Library creation used 5' RACE. Sequencing was performed on an Illumina HiSeq 2500. The public reads were reanalyzed by TCRdb: fastp trimming at Q25, MiXCR alignment, in-frame beta chains only. Entries that share a CDR3 protein sequence are merged under the most common genes and DNA. The sample table holds 150,000 to 200,000 distinct CDR3 sequences, of which 6% to 7.5% were seen once. Of the sample, roughly 2.5% is held by the ten largest clones. This specimen consisted of CD4+ T cells sorted from PBMCs, obtained about 5 days after the first yellow fever vaccination. The receptors were gathered from a man between 18 and 29 years old who received the YFV17D yellow fever vaccine.

This clonotype was picked up many times. V gene TRBV21-1 combines with J gene TRBJ2-6; TRBD1, the D gene given by the table, was not confirmed from the DNA. TRBV21-1 is a listed pseudogene. The CDR3 runs to 18 residues. The CDR3 reads CASEMSGQAFSGANVLTF. The CDR3 DNA sequence: TGTGCCAGCGAAATGTCCGGACAGGCCTTTTCTGGGGCCAACGTCCTGACTTTC.

The table lists this clonotype with many counts. V usage is TRBV10-2 and J usage is TRBJ2-3; 12 nucleotides agree with TRBD2. The CDR3 consists of 15 residues. Germline loops: CDR1 WSHSY, CDR2 SAAADI. The ends lost 4 bases at V and 3 bases at J; junction bases unmatched: 2. CDR3 sequence (DNA): TGCGCCAGCAGTGGACTAGCGGGGGTAACAGATACGCAGTATTTT. Protein product: CASSGLAGVTDTQYF.

This clonotype has a count of ten or more. This chain connects TRBV12-3 or TRBV12-4 to TRBJ2-7, with D possibly TRBD1 on 6 matching bases. The V and J ends lost 5 bases and 2 bases respectively, with 16 bases between them. The CDR3 extends over 15 amino acids. The CDR3 DNA reads as TGTGCCAGCAGTCCGGGACACACGACTACCTACGAGCAGTACTTC. This encodes CASSPGHTTTYEQYF.

This clonotype was observed many times. The genes are TRBV7-2 and TRBJ2-3; no definite D call. CDR1 and CDR2 from the germline V gene are SGHTA and FQGNSA. V lost 5 bases and J 2 bases, leaving 14 bases between the germline ends. This CDR3 has 15 residues. The CDR3, as DNA: TGTGCCAGCAGCCTCGGTGGGCAACCCACAGATACGCAGTATTTT. Translation: CASSLGGQPTDTQYF. Full variable domain (outside the CDR3, taken from reference TRBV7-2 and TRBJ2-3): GAGVSQSPSNKVTEKGKDVELRCDPISGHTALYWYRQSLGQGLEFLIYFQGNSAPDKSGLPSDRFSAERTGGSVSTLTIQRTQQEDSAVYLCASSLGGQPTDTQYFGPGTRLTVL.

The gene calls are TRBV6-2 or TRBV6-3 and TRBJ1-1; 8 nucleotides agree with TRBD1. With V trimmed by 6 bases and J by 5 bases, 5 bases remained unmatched. Germline loops: CDR1 MNHEY, CDR2 SVGEGT. The CDR3 is made up of 13 amino acids. The DNA of the CDR3 is TGTGCCAGCAGCAGTCAGGGGGCGACTGAAGCTTTCTTT. Translation: CASSSQGATEAFF.

The chain combines TRBV9 with TRBJ2-5; 8 bases align to TRBD2. After removal of 1 base from V and 5 bases from J, the junction contained 10 bases not matched to a gene. Per germline, CDR1 SGDLS and CDR2 YYNGEE. The CDR3 extends over 16 amino acids. The chain's CDR3 is CASSVRSAGGRETQYF. In DNA, the CDR3 is TGTGCCAGCAGCGTAAGGTCTGCGGGGGGCCGGGAGACCCAGTACTTC.

This clonotype occurred many times. The chain links TRBV20-1 to TRBJ2-7; 7 nucleotides agree with TRBD1. CDR3 length: 13 residues. CDR1 and CDR2 from the germline V gene are DFQATT and SNEGSKA (reference sequence). V lost 8 bases, J lost 3 bases, and 10 bases stayed unmatched. CDR3 sequence: CSPFGTDFYEQYV. CDR3 coding DNA: TGCAGTCCGTTCGGGACAGATTTCTACGAGCAGTACGTC.

Many counts were recorded for this clonotype. The chain joins TRBV24-1 to TRBJ2-2; D is undetermined. Trimming took 5 bases from V and 2 from J, leaving 2 bases between them. CDR3 length: 12 amino acids. CDR1 KGHDR and CDR2 SFDVKD come from the germline V gene. Here the CDR3 reads CATSGNTGELFF. The CDR3 DNA sequence: TGTGCCACCAGTGGAAACACCGGGGAGCTGTTTTTT.

A remark on this clonotype: A much larger clonotype is one base distant, so this may be a read error. This sequence joins TRBV5-1 and TRBJ1-2; a possible D gene is TRBD1 (5 bases). Germline lookup yields CDR1 SGHRS and CDR2 YFSETQ. The CDR3 contains 14 residues. The V and J ends lost 0 bases and 5 bases respectively, with 11 bases between them. The CDR3 coding sequence is TGCGCCAGCAGCTTGGAGGGGAAGGAGTATGGCTACACCTTC. Protein product: CASSLEGKEYGYTF.

This clonotype occurred many times. The rearrangement uses TRBV4-1 and TRBJ2-5; D is ambiguous. The CDR3 is made up of 15 amino acids. Deletions cut 5 bases from V and 0 bases from J, with 13 bases between. Germline V gives CDR1 MGHRA, CDR2 YSYEKL. Written as DNA, the CDR3 is TGCGCCAGCAGCTACCAAGGGCAGTACCAAGAGACCCAGTACTTC. It codes for CASSYQGQYQETQYF.

This clonotype was observed a few times. V and J are TRBV7-2 and TRBJ1-2, with unresolved D. Germline CDR1 and CDR2: SGHTA and FQGNSA. V was shortened by 7 bases and J by 1 base, with 10 bases between the two germline ends. This CDR3 has 13 residues. The CDR3 region has the DNA TGTGCCAGCACTCCCGGCGGTAACTATGGCTACACCTTC. It codes for CASTPGGNYGYTF.

This clonotype was detected many times. V usage is TRBV5-1 and J usage is TRBJ1-2; 12 nucleotides line up with TRBD1. The length of the CDR3 is 16 residues. The germline CDR1 and CDR2 sequences are SGHRS and YFSETQ. V lost 1 base, J lost 6 bases, and 7 bases stayed unmatched. CDR3 DNA: TGCGCCAGCAGCTTGAATCCTGGGACAGGGGGCCATGGCTACACCTTC. It codes for CASSLNPGTGGHGYTF.

The rearrangement joins TRBV6-5 to TRBJ1-1; the match to TRBD1 covers 9 bases. The germline V gene encodes CDR1 MNHEY and CDR2 SVGAGI. V shed 2 bases, J shed 1 base, and the junction held 2 bases outside the gene matches. CDR3 length: 15 amino acids. The CDR3 nucleotides read TGTGCCAGCAGTTACGACAGGGGGTCGAACACTGAAGCTTTCTTT. Its protein product is CASSYDRGSNTEAFF.

Comments on this clonotype: This could be a read error, since a much larger clone is one nucleotide away. The chain has TRBV24-1 and TRBJ2-3, with 8 bases fitting TRBD1. Germline CDR1 KGHDR, CDR2 SFDVKD. With 5 bases clipped from V and 5 bases from J, the junction kept 5 bases outside the gene matches. This CDR3 has 14 amino acids. The CDR3 protein is CATSGQGIKDTQYF. CDR3 coding DNA: TGTGCCACCAGTGGACAGGGGATCAAAGATACGCAGTATTTT.

V and J are TRBV7-9 and TRBJ2-3, with 15 bases fitting TRBD2. Germline V gene sequence: CDR1 SEHNR, CDR2 FQNEAQ (reference sequence). V lost 5 bases to trimming and J lost 5 bases; unmatched junction nucleotides: 8. The CDR3 runs 17 residues. CDR3 DNA: TGTGCCAGCAGCCCGAGGACTAGCGGGGGGGCCAAAGATACGCAGTATTTT. Its protein is CASSPRTSGGAKDTQYF.

This clonotype was picked up many times. The chain carries TRBV5-1 and TRBJ2-3; no firm D call. Germline CDR1 SGHRS, CDR2 YFSETQ. V lost 5 bases and J lost 0, with 10 bases in between. The CDR3 has 14 amino acids. The CDR3 here is CASSLQSSTDTQYF. In nucleotides, the CDR3 is TGCGCCAGCAGTCTACAGAGTAGCACAGATACGCAGTATTTT. The full variable domain, in which reference TRBV5-1 and TRBJ2-3 provide the parts outside the CDR3, is KAGVTQTPRYLIKTRGQQVTLSCSPISGHRSVSWYQQTPGQGLQFLFEYFSETQRNKGNFPGRFSGRQFSNSRSEMNVSTLELGDSALYLCASSLQSSTDTQYFGPGTRLTVL.

This clonotype has a count of ten or more. This chain connects TRBV28 to TRBJ2-7; 7 bases align to TRBD1. This CDR3 region has 15 residues. Unmatched junction bases numbered 12, after V lost 5 bases and J lost 5 bases. Germline CDR1 MDHEN, CDR2 SYDVKM. DNA for the CDR3: TGTGCCAGCAGTCTCAAGGGGGCCCCTGTGCACGAGCAGTACGTC. The encoded protein is CASSLKGAPVHEQYV.

CDR3 coding DNA: TGCGCCAGCAGCCGGGGGGAGCAGGGTGGTTCACCCCTCCACTTT. Translated, it gives CASSRGEQGGSPLHF. The V call is TRBV5-1, the J call TRBJ1-6, with D possibly TRBD1 on 5 matching bases. The CDR3 sequence is 15 residues long. V lost 4 bases to trimming and J lost 9 bases, with 17 bases between them. Germline V lookup: CDR1 SGHRS, CDR2 YFSETQ. Together with reference TRBV5-1 and TRBJ1-6, the CDR3 gives the full variable domain: KAGVTQTPRYLIKTRGQQVTLSCSPISGHRSVSWYQQTPGQGLQFLFEYFSETQRNKGNFPGRFSGRQFSNSRSEMNVSTLELGDSALYLCASSRGEQGGSPLHFGNGTRLTVT.

The chain joins TRBV7-2 to TRBJ1-3; D remains unclear. V lost 8 bases and J lost 0, with 20 bases in between. CDR3 length: 17 amino acids. The V gene's germline CDR1 is SGHTA and CDR2 FQGNSA. As DNA, the CDR3 is TGTGCCAGCTCCCGAGACCCACGCGCGCGCTCTGGAAACACCATATATTTT. It codes for CASSRDPRARSGNTIYF. Together with reference TRBV7-2 and TRBJ1-3, the CDR3 gives the full variable domain: GAGVSQSPSNKVTEKGKDVELRCDPISGHTALYWYRQSLGQGLEFLIYFQGNSAPDKSGLPSDRFSAERTGGSVSTLTIQRTQQEDSAVYLCASSRDPRARSGNTIYFGEGSWLTVV.

This clonotype was counted many times. V gene TRBV7-8 combines with J gene TRBJ2-7; perhaps TRBD2 as D (5 bases). The germline CDR1 and CDR2 sequences are SGHVS and FQNEAQ. Trimming pared 0 bases from V and 2 bases from J, leaving 20 bases between. The CDR3 extends over 18 amino acids. The CDR3: CASSLASIASHRAYEQYF. CDR3 nucleotides: TGTGCCAGCAGCTTAGCGTCTATAGCGTCACATAGGGCCTACGAGCAGTACTTC.

J is TRBJ1-2 and V is TRBV20-1, with D unresolved. Germline V CDR1 and CDR2: DFQATT, SNEGSKA (reference sequence). The germline V and J ends were trimmed by 1 base and 2 bases, with 17 bases remaining between them. The CDR3 totals 16 residues. CDR3 nucleotides: TGCAGTGCTAGAGGTCCTCTCGGCGGCAGCAACTATGGCTACACCTTC. It yields the protein CSARGPLGGSNYGYTF.

V is TRBV19 and J is TRBJ2-2; 8 bases fit TRBD1. Per the germline V gene, CDR1 is LNHDA and CDR2 is SQIVND (reference sequence). The CDR3 loop spans 17 amino acids. Trimming at V came to 5 bases and at J to 6 bases, leaving 14 bases not matched to a gene. The CDR3 region is CASSGRTGWDLAGELFF. For the CDR3, the DNA is TGTGCCAGTAGTGGCCGGACAGGGTGGGATTTGGCCGGGGAGCTGTTTTTT. The entire variable domain, with the rest obtained from reference TRBV19 and TRBJ2-2, is as follows: DGGITQSPKYLFRKEGQNVTLSCEQNLNHDAMYWYRQDPGQGLRLIYYSQIVNDFQKGDIAEGYSVSREKKESFPLTVTSAQKNPTAFYLCASSGRTGWDLAGELFFGEGSRLTVL.

The table lists this clonotype with many counts. The rearrangement links TRBV6-1 to TRBJ1-5; D perhaps matches TRBD1 (5 bases). The CDR3 loop spans 15 amino acids. Trimming took 5 bases from V and 7 from J, leaving 18 bases between them. Germline V CDR1 and CDR2: MNHNS, SASEGT. The CDR3 spells CASSPMDGGNQPQHF. DNA of the CDR3: TGTGCCAGCAGTCCGATGGACGGGGGAAACCAGCCCCAGCATTTT.

This clonotype was seen repeatedly, ten times or more. The chain joins TRBV7-3 to TRBJ2-2, with D tentatively TRBD1 (6 bases). Germline values: CDR1 SGHTA, CDR2 FQGTGA. This CDR3 has 15 amino acids. V lost 3 bases and J 5 bases, leaving 13 bases between the germline ends. CDR3 region: CASSFQGSGTGELFF. The CDR3 DNA follows: TGTGCCAGCAGCTTTCAGGGGTCGGGAACCGGGGAGCTGTTTTTT.

This clonotype was seen many times. V gene TRBV6-5 combines with J gene TRBJ2-7; the match to TRBD1 covers 9 bases. The CDR3 runs 15 residues. With V trimmed by 2 bases and J by 1 base, 3 bases remained unmatched. The germline V gene has CDR1 MNHEY and CDR2 SVGAGI. The chain's CDR3 is CASSYGGTGSYEQYF. DNA for the CDR3: TGTGCCAGCAGTTACGGGGGGACAGGGTCCTACGAGCAGTACTTC.

This clonotype was counted ten times or more. In DNA, the CDR3 is TGTGCCAGCAGCTCCACTTACTCTCTTCAGAATGAGCAGTTCTTC. It is translated as CASSSTYSLQNEQFF. V is TRBV11-1 and J is TRBJ2-1; D not resolved. The V gene's germline CDR1 is SGHAT and CDR2 FQDESV (reference sequence). The V gene lost 4 bases and the J gene lost 7 bases, with 17 bases spanning the gap. CDR3 length equals 15 residues.

The V call is TRBV6-1, the J call TRBJ1-1, with D tentatively TRBD1 (6 bases). The CDR3 consists of 15 residues. CDR1 is MNHNS and CDR2 is SASEGT in the germline V gene. Trimming removed 1 base at V and 1 base at J, with 10 bases between. CDR3 DNA sequence: TGTGCCAGCAGTGAAGGGGTGGGACAGAACACTGAAGCTTTCTTT. The encoded protein is CASSEGVGQNTEAFF.

This clonotype showed up many times. This chain links TRBV12-3 or TRBV12-4 with TRBJ2-7; 8 bases are shared with TRBD1. The V gene end was trimmed by 5 bases and the J gene end by 3 bases; junction bases not matched to a gene: 6. The CDR3 has 14 residues. The CDR3 loop is CASSPGDRIYEQYF. The CDR3 bases are TGTGCCAGCAGTCCCGGGGACAGGATCTACGAGCAGTACTTC.

This clonotype was seen repeatedly, ten times or more. The rearrangement uses TRBV7-3 and TRBJ2-1; a possible D gene is TRBD2 (5 bases). V lost 1 base, J lost 7 bases, and 8 bases lay in between. The V gene's germline CDR1 is SGHTA and CDR2 FQGTGA. The CDR3 sequence is 13 residues long. The CDR3 reads CASSLRGKNEQFF. The CDR3 DNA sequence: TGTGCCAGCAGCTTAAGAGGGAAGAATGAGCAGTTCTTC. The complete variable domain, with remaining parts taken from reference TRBV7-3 and TRBJ2-1, reads GAGVSQTPSNKVTEKGKYVELRCDPISGHTALYWYRQSLGQGPEFLIYFQGTGAADDSGLPNDRFFAVRPEGSVSTLKIQRTERGDSAVYLCASSLRGKNEQFFGPGTRLTVL.

The chain carries TRBV11-3 and TRBJ1-1, with 9 bases identical to TRBD1. The germline gives CDR1 SGHNT, CDR2 YENEEA. Germline trimming cut 5 bases from V and 2 bases from J; bases unmatched to any gene: 6. This CDR3 has 15 amino acids. In DNA form, the CDR3 reads TGTGCCAGCAGCCCCGGACAGGGGAGTAACACTGAAGCTTTCTTT. Translation: CASSPGQGSNTEAFF.